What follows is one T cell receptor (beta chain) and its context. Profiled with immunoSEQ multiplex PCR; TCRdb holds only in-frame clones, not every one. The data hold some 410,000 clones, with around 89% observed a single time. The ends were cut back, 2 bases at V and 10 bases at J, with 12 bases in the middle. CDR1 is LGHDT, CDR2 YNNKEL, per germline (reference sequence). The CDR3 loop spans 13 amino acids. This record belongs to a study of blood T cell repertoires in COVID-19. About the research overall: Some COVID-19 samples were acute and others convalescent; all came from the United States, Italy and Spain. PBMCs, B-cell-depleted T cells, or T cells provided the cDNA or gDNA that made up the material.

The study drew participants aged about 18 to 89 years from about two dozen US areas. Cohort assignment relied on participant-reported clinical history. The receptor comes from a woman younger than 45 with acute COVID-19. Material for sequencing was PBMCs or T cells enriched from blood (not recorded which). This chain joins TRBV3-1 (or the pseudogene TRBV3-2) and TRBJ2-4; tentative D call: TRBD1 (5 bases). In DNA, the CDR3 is TGTGCCAGCAGCCAAACCTCAGGGTGGATTCAGTACTTC. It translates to CASSQTSGWIQYF.